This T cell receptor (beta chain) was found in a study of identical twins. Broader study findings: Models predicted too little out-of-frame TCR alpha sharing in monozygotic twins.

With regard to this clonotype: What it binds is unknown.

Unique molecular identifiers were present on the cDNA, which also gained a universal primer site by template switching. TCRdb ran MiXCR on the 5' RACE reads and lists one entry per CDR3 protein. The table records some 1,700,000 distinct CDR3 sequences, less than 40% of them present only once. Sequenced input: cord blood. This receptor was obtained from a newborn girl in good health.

The CDR3 DNA follows: TGCGCCAGCAGCCAAGATATGGAGTGGCTAGCGGGACGGTGGACAGATACGCAGTATTTT. It specifies CASSQDMEWLAGRWTDTQYF. This chain uses TRBV4-1 with TRBJ2-3; 9 positions match TRBD2. CDR1 MGHRA and CDR2 YSYEKL come from the germline V gene. This CDR3 has 20 amino acids. J was trimmed by 3 bases and V by 0 bases; bases with no gene match: 16.